Reported below is one T cell receptor beta chain. This table comes from immunoSEQ multiplex PCR, and its TCRdb copy is limited to in-frame clones, with some not included. The profile shows more than 40,000 clones, approximately 85% of them singletons. The sample comes from a study of blood T cell repertoires in COVID-19. Across the study: Sample material is recorded as cDNA or gDNA derived from T cells, B-cell-depleted T cells, or PBMCs.

This TCR was sampled from a man over 45 with active COVID-19. The specimen sequenced was peripheral blood.

The CDR3 is CARSLSEQINTEAFF. Written as DNA, the CDR3 is TGTGCCAGAAGCTTGAGTGAACAGATAAACACTGAAGCTTTCTTT. V usage is TRBV5-3 and J usage is TRBJ1-1; D call uncertain. TRBV5-3 is reported as an ORF; its role is uncertain. The CDR3 spans 15 residues. With 1 base removed from V and 2 bases from J, the gap between germline ends came to 12 bases.